This entry features one T cell receptor (beta chain) sequence. Its cognate antigen is unknown. This CDR3 comprises 16 residues. V shed 2 bases and J shed 0 bases, with 14 bases lying between them. The germline V gene has CDR1 GTSNPN and CDR2 SVGIG (reference sequence). Described time point: week 5, during vaccination. One vaccine dose held 300 ug of mutant IDH1 20-mer peptide and came with topical imiquimod. The data originate from a study of a mutant IDH1 vaccine in newly diagnosed glioma. Some clones are missing from TCRdb's copy, which holds only in-frame ones; the method was immunoSEQ multiplex PCR. The repertoire holds over 50,000 clones, with 70% to 90% as singletons.

Here the sequenced sample was PBMCs, taken from a glioma patient whose treatment included an IDH1 peptide vaccine. J is TRBJ2-1 and V is TRBV30; perhaps TRBD2 as D (6 bases). This TCR was sampled from a man aged 25 to 40 with glioma. CDR3 amino acids: CAWSYKGLSSYNEQFF. DNA for the CDR3: TGTGCCTGGAGTTATAAGGGACTCAGCTCCTACAATGAGCAGTTCTTC.